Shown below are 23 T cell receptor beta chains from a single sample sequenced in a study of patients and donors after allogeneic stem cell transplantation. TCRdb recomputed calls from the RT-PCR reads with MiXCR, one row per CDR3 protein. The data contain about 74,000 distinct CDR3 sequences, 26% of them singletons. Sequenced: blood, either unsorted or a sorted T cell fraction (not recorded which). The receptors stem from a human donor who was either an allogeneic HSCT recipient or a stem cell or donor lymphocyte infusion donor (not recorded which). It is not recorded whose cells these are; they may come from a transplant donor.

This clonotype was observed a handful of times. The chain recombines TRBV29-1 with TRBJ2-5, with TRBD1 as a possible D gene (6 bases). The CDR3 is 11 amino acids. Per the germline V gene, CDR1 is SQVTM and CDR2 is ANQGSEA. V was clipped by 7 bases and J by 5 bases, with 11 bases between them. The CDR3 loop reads CSATGTETQYF. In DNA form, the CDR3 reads TGCAGCGCAACAGGGACCGAGACCCAGTACTTC.

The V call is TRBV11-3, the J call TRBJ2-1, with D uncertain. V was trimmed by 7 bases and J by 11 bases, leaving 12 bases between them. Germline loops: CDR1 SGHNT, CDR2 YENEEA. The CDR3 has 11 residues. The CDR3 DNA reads TGTGCCAGCACAGCGCTGGATAAGCAGTTCTTC. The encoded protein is CASTALDKQFF.

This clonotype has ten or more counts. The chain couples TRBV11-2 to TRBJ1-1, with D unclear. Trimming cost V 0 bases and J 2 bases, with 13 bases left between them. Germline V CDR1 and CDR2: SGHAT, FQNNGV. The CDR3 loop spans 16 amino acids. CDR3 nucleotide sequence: TGTGCCAGCAGCTTAGATCTCGCAGGACCAAACACTGAAGCTTTCTTT. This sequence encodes CASSLDLAGPNTEAFF.

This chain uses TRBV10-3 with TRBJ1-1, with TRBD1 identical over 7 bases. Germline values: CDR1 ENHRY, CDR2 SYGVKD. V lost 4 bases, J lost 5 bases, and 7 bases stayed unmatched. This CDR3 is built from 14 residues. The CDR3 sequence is CAISAGTVQTEAFF. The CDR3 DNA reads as TGTGCCATCAGTGCAGGGACAGTCCAAACTGAAGCTTTCTTT.

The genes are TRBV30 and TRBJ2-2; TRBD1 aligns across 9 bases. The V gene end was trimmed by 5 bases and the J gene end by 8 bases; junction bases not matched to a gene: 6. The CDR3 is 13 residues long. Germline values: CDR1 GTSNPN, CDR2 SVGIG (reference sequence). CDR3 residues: CAWWTGVTGELFF. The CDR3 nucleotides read TGTGCCTGGTGGACAGGGGTAACTGGGGAGCTGTTTTTT.

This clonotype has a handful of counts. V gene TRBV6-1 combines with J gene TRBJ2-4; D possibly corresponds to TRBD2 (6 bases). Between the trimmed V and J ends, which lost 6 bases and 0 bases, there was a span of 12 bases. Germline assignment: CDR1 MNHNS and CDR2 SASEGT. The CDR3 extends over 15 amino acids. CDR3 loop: CASREGILAKNIQYF. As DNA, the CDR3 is TGTGCCAGCAGGGAGGGGATTCTAGCCAAAAACATTCAGTACTTC.

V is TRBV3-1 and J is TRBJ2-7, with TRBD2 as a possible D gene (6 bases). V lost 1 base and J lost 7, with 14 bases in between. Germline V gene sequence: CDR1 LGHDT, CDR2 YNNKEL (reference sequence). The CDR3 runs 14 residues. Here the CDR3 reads CASSQGNSEGEQYF. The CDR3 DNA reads TGTGCCAGCAGCCAAGGAAACTCGGAGGGTGAGCAGTACTTC.

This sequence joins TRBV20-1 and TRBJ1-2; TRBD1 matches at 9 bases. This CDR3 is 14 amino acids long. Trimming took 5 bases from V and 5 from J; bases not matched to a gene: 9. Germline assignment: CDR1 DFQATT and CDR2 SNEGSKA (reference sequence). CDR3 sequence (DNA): TGCAGTGCTCGCCTCCGGGACAGGGTGTATGGCTACACCTTC. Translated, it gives CSARLRDRVYGYTF.

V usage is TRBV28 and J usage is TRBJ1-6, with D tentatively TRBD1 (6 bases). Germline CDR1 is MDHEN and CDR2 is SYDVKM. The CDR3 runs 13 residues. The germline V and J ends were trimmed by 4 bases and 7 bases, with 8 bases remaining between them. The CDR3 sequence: CASSWDINSPLHF. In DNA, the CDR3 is TGTGCCAGCAGTTGGGACATCAATTCACCCCTCCACTTT. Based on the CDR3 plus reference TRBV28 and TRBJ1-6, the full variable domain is DVKVTQSSRYLVKRTGEKVFLECVQDMDHENMFWYRQDPGLGLRLIYFSYDVKMKEKGDIPEGYSVSREKKERFSLILESASTNQTSMYLCASSWDINSPLHFGNGTRLTVT.

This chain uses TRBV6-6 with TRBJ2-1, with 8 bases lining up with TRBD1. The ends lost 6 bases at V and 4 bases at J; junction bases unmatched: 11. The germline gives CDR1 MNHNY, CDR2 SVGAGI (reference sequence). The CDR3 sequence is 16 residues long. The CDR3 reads CASSRLDRGPYNEQFF. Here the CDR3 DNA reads TGTGCCAGCAGCCGACTCGACAGGGGCCCTTACAATGAGCAGTTCTTC.

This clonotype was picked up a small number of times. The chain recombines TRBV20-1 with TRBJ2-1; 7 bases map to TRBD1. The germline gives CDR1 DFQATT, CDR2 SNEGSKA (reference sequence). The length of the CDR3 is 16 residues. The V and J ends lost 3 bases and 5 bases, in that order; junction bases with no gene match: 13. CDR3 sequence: CSASCFPDRSDNEQFF. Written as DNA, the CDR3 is TGCAGTGCTAGTTGTTTTCCGGACAGGAGCGACAATGAGCAGTTCTTC.

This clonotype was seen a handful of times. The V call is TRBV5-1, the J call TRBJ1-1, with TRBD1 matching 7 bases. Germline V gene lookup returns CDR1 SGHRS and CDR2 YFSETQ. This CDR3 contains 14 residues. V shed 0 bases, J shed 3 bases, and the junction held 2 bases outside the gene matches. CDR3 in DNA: TGCGCCAGCAGCTTGGCTACAGGGGACACTGAAGCTTTCTTT. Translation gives CASSLATGDTEAFF.

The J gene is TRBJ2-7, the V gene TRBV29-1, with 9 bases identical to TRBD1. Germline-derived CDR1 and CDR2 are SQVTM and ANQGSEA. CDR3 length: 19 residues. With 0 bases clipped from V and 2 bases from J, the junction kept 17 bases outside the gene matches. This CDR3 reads CSVEEETSDRGKAPYEQYF. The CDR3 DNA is TGCAGCGTTGAAGAAGAGACCTCGGACAGGGGTAAGGCCCCCTACGAGCAGTACTTC.

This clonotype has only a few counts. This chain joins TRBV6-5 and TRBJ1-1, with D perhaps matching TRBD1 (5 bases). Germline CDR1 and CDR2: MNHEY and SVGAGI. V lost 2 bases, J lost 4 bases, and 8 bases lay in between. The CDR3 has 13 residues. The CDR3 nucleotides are TGTGCCAGCAGTTACGGGGGAATCACTGAAGCTTTCTTT. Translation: CASSYGGITEAFF.

The CDR3 DNA reads TGTGCCAGCAGTTTATCCCCGCCAGCCCGAAACACCATATATTTT. It encodes CASSLSPPARNTIYF. This chain connects TRBV28 to TRBJ1-3; D gene ambiguous. CDR1 MDHEN and CDR2 SYDVKM come from the germline V gene. V shed 1 base and J shed 5 bases, with 12 bases lying between them. This CDR3 has 15 amino acids.

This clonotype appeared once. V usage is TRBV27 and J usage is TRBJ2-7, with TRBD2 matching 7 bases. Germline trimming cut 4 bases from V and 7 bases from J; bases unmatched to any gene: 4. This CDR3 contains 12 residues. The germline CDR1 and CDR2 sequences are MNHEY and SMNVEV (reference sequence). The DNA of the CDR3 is TGTGCCAGCAGTTACGGGGGGAATGAGCAGTACTTC. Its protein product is CASSYGGNEQYF.

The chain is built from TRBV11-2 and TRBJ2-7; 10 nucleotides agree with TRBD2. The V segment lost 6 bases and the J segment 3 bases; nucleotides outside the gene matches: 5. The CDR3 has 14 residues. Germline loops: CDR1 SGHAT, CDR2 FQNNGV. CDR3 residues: CASSHGTSDYEQYF. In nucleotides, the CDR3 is TGTGCCAGCAGTCACGGGACTAGCGACTACGAGCAGTACTTC.

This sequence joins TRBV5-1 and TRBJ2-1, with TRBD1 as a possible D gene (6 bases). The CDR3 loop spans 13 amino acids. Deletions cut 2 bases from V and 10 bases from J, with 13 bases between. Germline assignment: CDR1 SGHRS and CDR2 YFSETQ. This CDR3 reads CASSFGDIQEQFF. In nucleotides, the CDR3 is TGCGCCAGCAGCTTTGGGGACATCCAGGAGCAGTTCTTC.

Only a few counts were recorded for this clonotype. CDR3: CSARPGLKYGYTF. CDR3 in DNA: TGCAGTGCTAGGCCGGGTCTTAAATATGGCTACACCTTC. This chain connects TRBV20-1 to TRBJ1-2; unclear D gene. The CDR3 length is 13 residues. Germline lookup yields CDR1 DFQATT and CDR2 SNEGSKA (reference sequence). The V end lost 3 bases, the J end lost 5 bases, and 13 bases lay between the germline ends.

The CDR3 DNA is TGTGCCATCGTTAACCAGCTCAGCTACGAGCAGTACTTC. It yields the protein CAIVNQLSYEQYF. The genes are TRBV10-3 and TRBJ2-7, with D hard to call. CDR3 length equals 13 residues. Germline V lookup: CDR1 ENHRY, CDR2 SYGVKD. Trimming removed 8 bases at V and 3 bases at J, with 14 bases between.

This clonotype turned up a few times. CDR3 bases: TGTGCCAGCGGGGTGGGGCAGCCCCAGCATTTT. Translated, it gives CASGVGQPQHF. V and J are TRBV27 and TRBJ1-5; no definite D call. The germline CDR1 and CDR2 sequences are MNHEY and SMNVEV (reference sequence). With 8 bases removed from V and 7 bases from J, the gap between germline ends came to 9 bases. This CDR3 region has 11 residues.

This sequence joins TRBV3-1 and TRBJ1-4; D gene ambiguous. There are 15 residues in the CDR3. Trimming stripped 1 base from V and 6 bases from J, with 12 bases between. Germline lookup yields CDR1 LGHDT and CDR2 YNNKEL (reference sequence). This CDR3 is CASSQGWVGHEKLFF. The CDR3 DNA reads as TGTGCCAGCAGCCAAGGGTGGGTTGGGCATGAAAAACTGTTTTTT.

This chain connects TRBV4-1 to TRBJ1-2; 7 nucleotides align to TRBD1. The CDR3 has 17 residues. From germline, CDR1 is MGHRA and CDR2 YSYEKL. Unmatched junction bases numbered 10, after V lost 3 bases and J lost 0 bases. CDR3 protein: CASSHWSTGLANYGYTF. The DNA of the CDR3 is TGCGCCAGCAGCCATTGGTCGACAGGGCTCGCTAACTATGGCTACACCTTC.